The clone carrying this T cell receptor (beta chain) was found a few times. Its matching antigen is unknown. Uncontrolled infections, other autoimmune diseases, pregnancy or lactation led to exclusion of patients. PBMCs were sourced from around 10 ml fresh peripheral blood. CDR1 and CDR2 (germline): SGHAT, FQNNGV. This CDR3 is built from 12 residues. V lost 5 bases to trimming and J lost 5 bases, with 9 bases between them. The CDR3 regions of TCR beta were amplified from RNA transcripts. In the first-round RT-PCR of the TCR CDR3, the HTBI primer set was used. MiXCR was run by TCRdb on the multiplex PCR reads, yielding one entry per CDR3 protein. The sample contains 370,000 or so distinct CDR3 sequences, approximately 25% of which appear only once. The data originate from a study of T cells in Graves' hyperthyroidism and ophthalmopathy. General study results and limits: Ophthalmopathy was predicted by the model a median of about 6.5 months ahead of onset.

The sample comprised blood. The gene calls are TRBV11-2 and TRBJ2-5; D tentatively reads TRBD1 or TRBD2 (5 bases each). This TCR derives from a man in his forties or fifties with Graves' hyperthyroidism. Written as DNA, the CDR3 is TGTGCCAGCAGCGGGACCTCGGAGACCCAGTACTTC. Translated: CASSGTSETQYF.